The sequence of this T cell receptor beta chain was determined in a study of T cells in Graves' hyperthyroidism and ophthalmopathy. Study conclusions and caveats: Within blood appeared most thyroid clonotypes that had expanded above 0.001.

Diagnosis relied on clinical symptoms, serum thyroxine and TRAb, thyroid ultrasound and orbital computed tomography. Comments on this clonotype: Its antigen is still unknown. At one boundary the junction diverges from the germline segment, which might be a read error.

TCR beta CDR3 regions were amplified from RNA transcripts. Using the HTBI primer set, a first-round RT-PCR was run on the TCR CDR3. MiXCR was run by TCRdb on the multiplex PCR reads, yielding one entry per CDR3 protein. In the table there are roughly 240,000 distinct CDR3 sequences, over 15% of which are singletons. The sample comprised blood. The clonotype originates from a woman aged 18-30 years with Graves' ophthalmopathy.

The CDR3 DNA reads as TGTGCCAGCAGCCAAGAGCCCTACTACACAGATACGCAGTATTTT. Translation: CASSQEPYYTDTQYF. V usage is TRBV4-1 and J usage is TRBJ2-3, with D unclear. In germline, CDR1 is MGHRA, CDR2 YSYEKL. This CDR3 has 15 residues.